This T cell receptor (beta chain) originates from a study of blood T cells in healthy people across ages. The CDR3 runs to 16 residues. Trimming took 4 bases from V and 4 from J; bases not matched to a gene: 11. Germline V gives CDR1 MNHEY, CDR2 SMNVEV (reference sequence). Primers used in a second PCR of about 7 to 12 cycles were a sample-barcoded 5' primer and a J-beta primer mix. Each CDR3 protein is one row after TCRdb ran MiXCR on the 5' RACE reads. In the table there are 650,000 or so distinct CDR3 sequences, 52% of which are singletons. Sequences were obtained from blood. The TCR sequence derives from a woman over 75 in good health. This rearrangement joins TRBV27 to TRBJ2-7; 9 bases map to TRBD1. CDR3 sequence reads: CASSSTGTGFAYEQYF. CDR3 in DNA: TGTGCCAGCAGTTCCACCGGGACAGGGTTCGCTTACGAGCAGTACTTC.